Sequencing of this TCR beta chain was carried out in a study of OX40 agonist ivuxolimab in advanced cancers. Overall study: Earlier anti-PD-1, anti-PD-L1 or anti-CTLA-4 therapy was permitted; under 50% had received some. Three patients, one with hepatocellular carcinoma and two with cutaneous melanoma, achieved partial responses.

The CDR3 sequence is 13 residues long. V gave up 1 base and J gave up 5 bases, with 10 bases separating them. Germline V gene lookup returns CDR1 SGHTS and CDR2 YDEGEE. In this sample, this clone turned up once. It was autoimmune disease history or systemic immunosuppression that excluded patients. Sequenced by immunoSEQ multiplex PCR; TCRdb stores in-frame clones only, minus some. The data show 73,000 or so clones, around 84% seen once. This specimen was CD4+ or CD8+ T cells sorted from blood, taken in a trial of the OX40 agonist ivuxolimab. V is TRBV5-8 and J is TRBJ2-7, with a tentative D call TRBD2 (5 bases). The source is an adult with an advanced solid tumor such as melanoma, head and neck, liver or kidney cancer. The DNA of the CDR3 is TGTGCCAGCAGCTTGACTAGTTTGGACGAGCAGTACTTC. Translation gives CASSLTSLDEQYF.